The rows below give T cell receptor beta chains drawn from one sample of a study of blood T cells in healthy people across ages. TCRdb reanalysed the 5' RACE reads using MiXCR and keeps one entry per CDR3 protein. Of 1,300,000 or so distinct CDR3 sequences detected, around 59% appear once; the ten largest clones hold 6.7%. Material for sequencing was blood. These receptors were taken from a man aged 18 to 35 in good health. CDR3s include the opening cysteine and the closing phenylalanine or tryptophan. The D gene is left open where the match is weak. Clone sizes are given selectively: once, few, many, or a class where the clone is expanded.

v_gene	j_gene	d_gene	abundance	CDR3aa	CDR3nt
TRBV29-1	TRBJ2-3	TRBD1	-	CSVELGRDRGTDTQYF	TGCAGCGTTGAGCTAGGTCGGGACAGGGGCACAGATACGCAGTATTTT
TRBV4-1	TRBJ1-5	TRBD1	-	CASSQEGTGRQPQHF	TGCGCCAGCAGCCAAGAAGGGACAGGTCGTCAGCCCCAGCATTTT
TRBV3-1	TRBJ2-1	-	-	CASSQDFSVNEQFF	TGTGCTAGCAGCCAAGATTTTAGCGTCAATGAGCAGTTCTTC
TRBV10-3	TRBJ1-2	-	-	CAISESIVRGVSANYGYTF	TGTGCCATCAGTGAGTCGATCGTTCGGGGAGTATCGGCTAACTATGGCTACACCTTC
TRBV6-1	TRBJ1-1	-	-	CASYRAKRTEAFF	TGTGCCAGCTACAGGGCGAAACGGACTGAAGCTTTCTTT
TRBV20-1	TRBJ2-1	TRBD1	-	CSAMLGQGGRNEQFF	TGCAGTGCTATGTTGGGACAGGGAGGAAGGAATGAGCAGTTCTTC
TRBV6-6	TRBJ1-6	-	few	CASSYSVRRTKDSPLHF	TGTGCCAGCAGTTACTCCGTCAGGAGAACCAAAGATTCACCCCTCCACTTT
TRBV4-2	TRBJ1-2	-	few	CASSQGTAGAHNYGYTF	TGTGCCAGCAGCCAAGGTACCGCAGGGGCCCATAACTATGGCTACACCTTC
TRBV6-1	TRBJ1-1	-	-	CASSVKMFGTEAFF	TGTGCCAGCAGTGTTAAAATGTTCGGAACTGAAGCTTTCTTT
TRBV20-1	TRBJ2-7	TRBD2	-	CSAIVAGRSYYEQYF	TGCAGTGCTATAGTAGCGGGACGATCATATTACGAGCAGTACTTC
TRBV20-1	TRBJ1-1	-	once	CSATPEANTEAFF	TGCAGTGCCACGCCCGAGGCGAACACTGAAGCTTTCTTT
TRBV29-1	TRBJ2-7	-	-	CSVEELQGYEQYF	TGCAGCGTTGAAGAATTACAGGGCTACGAGCAGTACTTC
TRBV7-2	TRBJ2-7	-	-	CASSLSLRRAYEQYF	TGTGCCAGCAGCTTATCCCTTCGGAGGGCCTACGAGCAGTACTTC
TRBV7-2	TRBJ2-4	-	-	CASSLAAIQYF	TGTGCCAGCAGCTTAGCAGCTATTCAGTACTTC
TRBV6-5	TRBJ1-2	-	-	CTSSYTRGYGYTF	TGTACCAGCAGTTACACTAGGGGCTATGGCTACACCTTC
TRBV2	TRBJ2-3	TRBD2	-	CASKQSGTSTDTQYF	TGTGCCAGCAAGCAAAGCGGGACTAGCACAGATACGCAGTATTTT
TRBV15	TRBJ2-7	TRBD1	-	CATSNLGQGHSYEQYF	TGTGCCACCAGCAACCTGGGACAGGGGCACTCCTACGAGCAGTACTTC
TRBV27	TRBJ2-3	-	few	CATAALGTDTQYF	TGTGCCACCGCAGCCCTGGGCACAGATACGCAGTATTTT
TRBV20-1	TRBJ2-5	TRBD1	-	CSVDRADETQYF	TGCAGTGTGGACAGGGCGGACGAGACCCAGTACTTC
TRBV20-1	TRBJ2-1	TRBD1	few	CSAFRQGNEQFF	TGCAGTGCTTTTCGACAGGGAAATGAGCAGTTCTTC
TRBV5-1	TRBJ2-1	TRBD1	once	CASSLERGRPNEQFF	TGCGCCAGCAGCTTGGAGAGGGGGCGCCCCAATGAGCAGTTCTTC
TRBV27	TRBJ2-7	-	-	CASSGPNYLYEQYF	TGTGCCAGCAGTGGACCAAACTACCTATACGAGCAGTACTTC
TRBV24-1	TRBJ2-7	-	-	CVTSENRVAYEQYF	TGTGTCACCAGTGAGAACAGGGTTGCCTACGAGCAGTACTTC
TRBV7-9	TRBJ2-5	TRBD1	-	CASSKGQGTEETQYF	TGTGCCAGCAGCAAGGGACAGGGGACGGAAGAGACCCAGTACTTC
TRBV7-2	TRBJ2-7	-	-	CASSKLSRTQYF	TGTGCCAGCTCCAAGCTAAGTAGAACCCAGTACTTC
TRBV7-2	TRBJ1-1	TRBD1	-	CASSTTGRVGAFF	TGTGCCAGCAGCACGACAGGGCGTGTTGGAGCTTTCTTT
TRBV5-1	TRBJ1-1	-	-	CASSSLDRSYTEAFF	TGCGCCAGCAGCTCCTTGGACCGGAGCTACACTGAAGCTTTCTTT
TRBV5-1	TRBJ1-1	-	few	CASSSDTMNTEAFF	TGCGCCAGCAGCTCGGACACCATGAACACTGAAGCTTTCTTT
TRBV5-1	TRBJ1-4	TRBD1	-	CASRSTGRNEKLFF	TGCGCCAGCAGGTCGACAGGGAGGAATGAAAAACTGTTTTTT
TRBV12-3/TRBV12-4	TRBJ1-2	TRBD1	few	CASSIPGGSVNTAPYGYTF	TGTGCCAGCAGCATCCCAGGGGGGTCAGTCAATACAGCCCCTTATGGCTACACCTTC
TRBV29-1	TRBJ2-7	TRBD2	-	CSVRGSGRYEQYF	TGCAGCGTCCGGGGTAGCGGGAGGTACGAGCAGTACTTC
TRBV20-1	TRBJ2-5	-	few	CSVSTLAPQETQYF	TGCAGTGTTTCTACCCTAGCCCCCCAAGAGACCCAGTACTTC
TRBV11-1	TRBJ1-3	-	-	CASSPFLGQPNTIYF	TGTGCCAGCAGCCCTTTCCTCGGACAGCCAAACACCATATATTTT
TRBV7-6	TRBJ2-1	TRBD2	-	CASSHLGGRDLDEQFF	TGTGCCAGCAGCCACCTCGGCGGGAGGGACTTAGACGAGCAGTTCTTC
TRBV29-1	TRBJ2-1	-	-	CSVEESEYNEQFF	TGCAGCGTTGAAGAAAGCGAGTACAATGAGCAGTTCTTC
TRBV12-3/TRBV12-4	TRBJ2-2	TRBD1	-	CASESRGTGELFF	TGTGCCAGCGAGAGCAGGGGGACCGGGGAGCTGTTTTTT
TRBV21-1	TRBJ2-7	-	-	CASSNRGSYNEQYF	TGTGCCAGCAGCAATAGGGGCAGCTACAATGAGCAGTACTTC
TRBV7-2	TRBJ2-3	TRBD2	-	CASSLRLAGGTDTQYF	TGTGCCAGCAGCTTACGGCTAGCGGGGGGGACAGATACGCAGTATTTT
TRBV7-2	TRBJ2-7	-	few	CASSPRRRWDEQYF	TGTGCCAGCAGCCCAAGAAGACGGTGGGACGAGCAGTACTTC
TRBV20-1	TRBJ2-4	TRBD2	once	CSANLIQLAGYGQYF	TGCAGTGCTAACTTAATCCAACTAGCGGGGTACGGGCAGTACTTC
TRBV4-1	TRBJ2-2	-	-	CASSQVERAGELFF	TGCGCCAGCAGCCAAGTCGAGCGGGCCGGGGAGCTGTTTTTT
TRBV6-2/TRBV6-3	TRBJ2-6	-	-	CASIADPSGANVLTF	TGTGCCAGCATCGCAGACCCGTCAGGGGCCAACGTCCTGACTTTC
TRBV20-1	TRBJ2-1	TRBD1	-	CSATSLGRGNNEQFF	TGCAGTGCTACCTCCTTAGGCAGGGGGAACAATGAGCAGTTCTTC
TRBV25-1	TRBJ2-7	TRBD1	-	CASSGSATGSSYEQYF	TGTGCCAGCAGTGGATCCGCGACAGGGAGCTCCTACGAGCAGTACTTC
TRBV4-1	TRBJ1-4	-	-	CASTPTQGDGEKLFF	TGCGCCAGCACCCCAACACAAGGGGATGGAGAAAAACTGTTTTTT
TRBV7-6	TRBJ2-5	-	few	CASSFNIRQGNEGETQYF	TGTGCCAGCAGCTTCAATATCCGGCAGGGCAACGAGGGAGAGACCCAGTACTTC
TRBV6-5	TRBJ2-5	-	-	CASATRGQETQYF	TGTGCCAGCGCTACGAGAGGCCAAGAGACCCAGTACTTC
TRBV7-2	TRBJ2-5	-	-	CASSLARTHETQYF	TGTGCCAGCAGCTTAGCTCGGACTCACGAGACCCAGTACTTC